This T cell receptor beta chain was sequenced in a study of regulatory T cells in long-lasting Graves disease. Regarding the study as a whole: TRBV28, TRBJ1-2 and TRBJ2-5 emerged as the favored segments in persistent disease.

Germline V lookup: CDR1 SGHTA, CDR2 FQGNSA. Germline trimming cut 4 bases from V and 3 bases from J; bases unmatched to any gene: 6. The length of the CDR3 is 15 residues. With regard to this clonotype: Its target is not known.

As for time point: newly diagnosed GD, antithyroid drugs for less than 3 months. From PBMCs, RNA was extracted and then used to make the TCR library. Arm-PCR of CDR3 regions and iRepertoire HTBI primers were the basis on which TCR beta libraries were built. MiXCR, run by TCRdb on the multiplex PCR reads, gives a single entry per CDR3 protein. The repertoire holds 200,000 to 300,000 distinct CDR3 sequences, with 20% as singletons. This TCR came from a female donor with Graves disease. This chain uses TRBV7-2 with TRBJ1-1, with 9 nucleotides matching TRBD1. The sequencing here drew on peripheral blood mononuclear cells (PBMCs), taken at new diagnosis, from a patient treated with antithyroid drugs. CDR3 in amino acids: CASSSYRGQDTEAFF. The CDR3 region has the DNA TGTGCCAGCAGCTCTTACAGGGGGCAGGACACTGAAGCTTTCTTT.